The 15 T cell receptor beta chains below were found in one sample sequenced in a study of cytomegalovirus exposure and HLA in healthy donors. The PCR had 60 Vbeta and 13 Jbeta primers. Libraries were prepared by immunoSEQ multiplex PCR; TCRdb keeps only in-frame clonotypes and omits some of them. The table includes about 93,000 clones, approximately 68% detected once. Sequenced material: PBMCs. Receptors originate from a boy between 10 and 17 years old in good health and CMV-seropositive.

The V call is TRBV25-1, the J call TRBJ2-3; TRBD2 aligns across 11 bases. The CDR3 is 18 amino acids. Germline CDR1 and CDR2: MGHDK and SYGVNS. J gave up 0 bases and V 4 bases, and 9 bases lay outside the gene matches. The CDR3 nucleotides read TGTGCCAGCAGTGGCCTAGCGGGGGGCGACCTTAGCACAGATACGCAGTATTTT. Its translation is CASSGLAGGDLSTDTQYF.

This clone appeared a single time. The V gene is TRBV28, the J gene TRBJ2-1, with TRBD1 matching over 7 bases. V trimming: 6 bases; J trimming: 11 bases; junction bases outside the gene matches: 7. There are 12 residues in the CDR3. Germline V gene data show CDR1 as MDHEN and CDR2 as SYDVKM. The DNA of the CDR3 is TGTGCCAGCAGGGCAGACAGGGCTCAGCAGTTCTTC. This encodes CASRADRAQQFF.

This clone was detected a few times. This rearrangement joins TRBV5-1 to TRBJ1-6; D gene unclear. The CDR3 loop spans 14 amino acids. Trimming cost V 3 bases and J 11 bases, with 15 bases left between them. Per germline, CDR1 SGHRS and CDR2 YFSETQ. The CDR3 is CASSSWRNAAPLHF. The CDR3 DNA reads TGCGCCAGCAGCTCATGGAGAAACGCGGCACCCCTCCACTTT.

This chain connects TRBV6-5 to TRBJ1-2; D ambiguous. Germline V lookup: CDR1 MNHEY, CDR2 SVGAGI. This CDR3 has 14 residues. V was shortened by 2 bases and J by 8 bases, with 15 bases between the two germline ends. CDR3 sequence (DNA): TGTGCCAGCAGTTACGTCGCGGGTTACGACGGCTACACCTTC. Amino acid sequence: CASSYVAGYDGYTF.

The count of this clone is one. The CDR3 protein is CSANGQGTQTQYF. The CDR3 nucleotides are TGCAGCGCTAACGGACAGGGGACCCAGACCCAGTACTTC. The V gene is TRBV29-1, the J gene TRBJ2-5; the match to TRBD1 covers 9 bases. CDR3 length equals 13 residues. V dropped 7 bases and J dropped 6; count of bases not matched to a gene: 9. CDR1 and CDR2 (germline): SQVTM, ANQGSEA.

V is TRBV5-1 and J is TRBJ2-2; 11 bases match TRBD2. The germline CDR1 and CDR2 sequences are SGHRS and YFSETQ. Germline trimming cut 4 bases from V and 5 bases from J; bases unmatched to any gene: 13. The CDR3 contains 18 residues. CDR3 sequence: CASSLGLADQLRTGELFF. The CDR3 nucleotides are TGCGCCAGCAGCCTGGGACTAGCGGACCAGTTGAGGACCGGGGAGCTGTTTTTT.

The CDR3 DNA follows: TGTGCCAGCAGCTCCTCCGGGACTCCCTACAATGAGCAGTTCTTC. Its translation: CASSSSGTPYNEQFF. The chain is built from TRBV7-9 and TRBJ2-1, with D maybe TRBD2 (6 bases). Germline CDR1 and CDR2: SEHNR and FQNEAQ (reference sequence). The CDR3 runs to 15 residues. Trimming took 4 bases from V and 2 from J, leaving 12 bases between them.

CDR3 nucleotide sequence: TGTGCCAGCAGCTCTCCACAGGGGAGGTCAACTAATGAAAAACTGTTTTTT. This encodes CASSSPQGRSTNEKLFF. The V call is TRBV7-9, the J call TRBJ1-4; 7 bases are shared with TRBD1. The V segment lost 4 bases and the J segment 0 bases; nucleotides outside the gene matches: 8. Looked up from germline, CDR1 is SEHNR and CDR2 is FQNEAQ (reference sequence). The CDR3 contains 17 residues.

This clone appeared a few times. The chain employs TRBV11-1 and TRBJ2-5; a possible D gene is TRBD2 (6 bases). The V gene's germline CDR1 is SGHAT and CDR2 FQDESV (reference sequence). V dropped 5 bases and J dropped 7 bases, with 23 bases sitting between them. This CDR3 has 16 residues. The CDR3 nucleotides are TGTGCCAGCAGCCCGGCTGGGGGGATTGGGCTAGGGACCCAGTACTTC. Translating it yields CASSPAGGIGLGTQYF.

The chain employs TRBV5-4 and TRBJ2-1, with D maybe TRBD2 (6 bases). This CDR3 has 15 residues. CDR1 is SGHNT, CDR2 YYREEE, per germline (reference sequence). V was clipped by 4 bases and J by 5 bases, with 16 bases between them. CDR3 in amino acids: CASSPGVRDDNEQFF. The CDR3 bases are TGTGCCAGCAGCCCAGGAGTGCGGGACGACAATGAGCAGTTCTTC. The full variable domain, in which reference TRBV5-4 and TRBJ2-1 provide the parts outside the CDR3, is ETGVTQSPTHLIKTRGQQVTLRCSSQSGHNTVSWYQQALGQGPQFIFQYYREEENGRGNFPPRFSGLQFPNYSSELNVNALELDDSALYLCASSPGVRDDNEQFFGPGTRLTVL.

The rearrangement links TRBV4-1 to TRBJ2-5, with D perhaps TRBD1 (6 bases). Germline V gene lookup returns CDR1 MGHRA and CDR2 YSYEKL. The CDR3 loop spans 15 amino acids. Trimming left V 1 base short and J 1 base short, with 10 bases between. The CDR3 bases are TGCGCCAGCAGCCAAGTACAGGGCCTCCAAGAGACCCAGTACTTC. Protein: CASSQVQGLQETQYF.

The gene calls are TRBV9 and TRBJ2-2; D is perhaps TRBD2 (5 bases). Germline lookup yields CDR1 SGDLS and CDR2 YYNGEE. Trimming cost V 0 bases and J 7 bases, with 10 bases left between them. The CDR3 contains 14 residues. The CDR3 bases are TGTGCCAGCAGCGTAGTTCTCGAGGGCGGGGAGCTGTTTTTT. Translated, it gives CASSVVLEGGELFF.

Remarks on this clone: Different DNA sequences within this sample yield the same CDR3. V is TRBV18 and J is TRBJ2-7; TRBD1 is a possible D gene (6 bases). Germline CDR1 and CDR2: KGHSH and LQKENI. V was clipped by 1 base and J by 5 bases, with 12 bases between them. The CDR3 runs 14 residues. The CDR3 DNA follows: TGTGCCAGCTCACCACTTCAGGGGTCCCACGAGCAGTACTTC. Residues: CASSPLQGSHEQYF.

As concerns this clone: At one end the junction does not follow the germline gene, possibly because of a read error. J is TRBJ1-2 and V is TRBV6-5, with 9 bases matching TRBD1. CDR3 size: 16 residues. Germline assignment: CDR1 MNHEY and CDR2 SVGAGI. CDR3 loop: CANSYHYRGRNYGYTF. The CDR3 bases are TGTGCCAACAGTTACCACTACAGGGGGCGCAACTATGGCTACACCTTC.

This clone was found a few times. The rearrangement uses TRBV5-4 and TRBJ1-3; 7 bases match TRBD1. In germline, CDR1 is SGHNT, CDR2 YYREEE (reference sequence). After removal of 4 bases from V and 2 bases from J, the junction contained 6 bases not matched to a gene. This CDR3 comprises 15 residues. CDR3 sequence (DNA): TGTGCCAGCAGCCCCGCCGGGACAGCTGGAAACACCATATATTTT. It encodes CASSPAGTAGNTIYF.